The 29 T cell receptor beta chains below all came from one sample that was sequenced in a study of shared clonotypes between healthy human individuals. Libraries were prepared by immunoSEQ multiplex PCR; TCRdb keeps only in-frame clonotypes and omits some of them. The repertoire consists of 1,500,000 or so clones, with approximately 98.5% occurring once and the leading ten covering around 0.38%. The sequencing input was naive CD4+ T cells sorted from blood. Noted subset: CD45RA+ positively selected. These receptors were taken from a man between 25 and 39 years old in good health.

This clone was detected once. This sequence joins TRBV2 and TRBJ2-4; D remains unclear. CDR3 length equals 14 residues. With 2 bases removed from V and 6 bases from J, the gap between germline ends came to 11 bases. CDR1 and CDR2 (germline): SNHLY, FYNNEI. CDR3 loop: CASSEFADPNIQYF. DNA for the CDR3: TGTGCCAGCAGTGAATTTGCGGACCCAAACATTCAGTACTTC.

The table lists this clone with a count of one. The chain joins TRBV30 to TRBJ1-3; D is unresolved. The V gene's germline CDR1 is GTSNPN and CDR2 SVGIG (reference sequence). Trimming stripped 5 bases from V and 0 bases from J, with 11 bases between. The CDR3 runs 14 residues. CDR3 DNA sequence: TGTGCCTGGGGAATCACGCGCTCTGGAAACACCATATATTTT. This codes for CAWGITRSGNTIYF. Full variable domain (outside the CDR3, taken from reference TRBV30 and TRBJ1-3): SQTIHQWPATLVQPVGSPLSLECTVEGTSNPNLYWYRQAAGRGLQLLFYSVGIGQISSEVPQNLSASRPQDRQFILSSKKLLLSDSGFYLCAWGITRSGNTIYFGEGSWLTVV.

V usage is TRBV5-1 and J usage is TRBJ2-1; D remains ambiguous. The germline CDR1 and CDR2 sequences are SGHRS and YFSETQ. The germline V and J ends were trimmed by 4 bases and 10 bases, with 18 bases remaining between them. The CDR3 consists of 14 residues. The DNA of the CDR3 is TGCGCCAGCAGCGGCCGGAGTACCCTGGGAGAGCAGTTCTTC. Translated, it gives CASSGRSTLGEQFF.

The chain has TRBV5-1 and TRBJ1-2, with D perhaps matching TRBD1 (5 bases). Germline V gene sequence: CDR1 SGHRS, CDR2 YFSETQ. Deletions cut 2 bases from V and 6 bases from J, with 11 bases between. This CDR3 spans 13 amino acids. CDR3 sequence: CASSLSQGDGYTF. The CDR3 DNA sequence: TGCGCCAGCAGCTTATCGCAGGGCGATGGCTACACCTTC.

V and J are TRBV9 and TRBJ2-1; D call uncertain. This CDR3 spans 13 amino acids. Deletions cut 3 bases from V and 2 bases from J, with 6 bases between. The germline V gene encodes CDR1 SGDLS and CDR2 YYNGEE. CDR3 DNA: TGTGCCAGCAGCGCCGGCGCCTACAATGAGCAGTTCTTC. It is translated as CASSAGAYNEQFF. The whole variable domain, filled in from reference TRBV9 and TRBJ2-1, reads DSGVTQTPKHLITATGQRVTLRCSPRSGDLSVYWYQQSLDQGLQFLIQYYNGEERAKGNILERFSAQQFPDLHSELNLSSLELGDSALYFCASSAGAYNEQFFGPGTRLTVL.

The CDR3 here is CASSLVQDTEAFF. The CDR3 DNA reads as TGTGCCAGCAGCTTAGTTCAGGACACTGAAGCTTTCTTT. This chain joins TRBV11-2 and TRBJ1-1; D not resolved. The V end was cut by 1 base, the J end by 3 bases, with 6 bases between. CDR1 and CDR2 (germline): SGHAT, FQNNGV. There are 13 residues in the CDR3. Looking up the rest from reference TRBV11-2 and TRBJ1-1 gives the full variable domain: EAGVAQSPRYKIIEKRQSVAFWCNPISGHATLYWYQQILGQGPKLLIQFQNNGVVDDSQLPKDRFSAERLKGVDSTLKIQPAKLEDSAVYLCASSLVQDTEAFFGQGTRLTVV.

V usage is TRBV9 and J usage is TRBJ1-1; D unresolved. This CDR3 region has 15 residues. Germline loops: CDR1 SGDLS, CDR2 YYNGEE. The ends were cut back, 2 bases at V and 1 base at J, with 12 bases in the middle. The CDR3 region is CASSVGISGNTEAFF. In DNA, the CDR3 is TGTGCCAGCAGCGTGGGGATTTCGGGGAACACTGAAGCTTTCTTT.

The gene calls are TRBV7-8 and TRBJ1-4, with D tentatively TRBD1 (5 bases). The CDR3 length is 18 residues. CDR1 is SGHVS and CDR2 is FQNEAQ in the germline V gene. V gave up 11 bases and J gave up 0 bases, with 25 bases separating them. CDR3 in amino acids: CASKLRTRATSTNEKLFF. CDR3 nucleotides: TGTGCCTCAAAGCTTAGAACCAGGGCTACCTCAACTAATGAAAAACTGTTTTTT. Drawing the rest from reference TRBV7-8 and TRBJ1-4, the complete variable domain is GAGVSQSPRYKVAKRGQDVALRCDPISGHVSLFWYQQALGQGPEFLTYFQNEAQLDKSGLPSDRFFAERPEGSVSTLKIQRTQQEDSAVYLCASKLRTRATSTNEKLFFGSGTQLSVL.

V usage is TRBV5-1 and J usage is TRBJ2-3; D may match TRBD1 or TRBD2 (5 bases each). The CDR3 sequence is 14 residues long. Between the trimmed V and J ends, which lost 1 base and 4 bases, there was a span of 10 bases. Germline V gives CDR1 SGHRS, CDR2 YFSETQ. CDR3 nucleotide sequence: TGCGCCAGCAGCTTGCAAGGGGACCCAGATACGCAGTATTTT. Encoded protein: CASSLQGDPDTQYF.

CDR3 protein: CASKRETLGNTIYF. The CDR3 DNA reads as TGTGCCAGCAAGCGGGAGACCCTCGGAAACACCATATATTTT. The chain couples TRBV6-5 to TRBJ1-3; D is undetermined. The CDR3 loop spans 14 amino acids. Germline CDR1 MNHEY, CDR2 SVGAGI. Trimming removed 7 bases at V and 4 bases at J, with 14 bases between.

The CDR3 protein is CASSLALAGGPGTGELFF. DNA for the CDR3: TGTGCCAGCAGCTTAGCCCTAGCGGGAGGGCCGGGCACCGGGGAGCTGTTTTTT. This chain joins TRBV7-9 and TRBJ2-2; TRBD2 agrees at 12 bases. From germline, CDR1 is SEHNR and CDR2 FQNEAQ (reference sequence). The CDR3 has 18 amino acids. The V gene end was trimmed by 0 bases and the J gene end by 4 bases; junction bases not matched to a gene: 6.

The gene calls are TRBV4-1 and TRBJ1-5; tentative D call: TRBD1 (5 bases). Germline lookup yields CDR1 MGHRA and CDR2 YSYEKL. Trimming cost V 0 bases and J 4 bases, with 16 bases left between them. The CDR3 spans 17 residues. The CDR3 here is CASSQEVSGPLNQPQHF. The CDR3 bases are TGCGCCAGCAGCCAAGAGGTTTCGGGGCCTCTGAATCAGCCCCAGCATTTT.

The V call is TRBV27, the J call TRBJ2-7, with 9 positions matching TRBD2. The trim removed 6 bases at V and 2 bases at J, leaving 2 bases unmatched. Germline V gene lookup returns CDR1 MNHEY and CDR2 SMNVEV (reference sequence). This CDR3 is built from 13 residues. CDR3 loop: CASRLAGAYEQYF. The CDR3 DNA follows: TGTGCCAGCAGATTAGCGGGGGCCTACGAGCAGTACTTC.

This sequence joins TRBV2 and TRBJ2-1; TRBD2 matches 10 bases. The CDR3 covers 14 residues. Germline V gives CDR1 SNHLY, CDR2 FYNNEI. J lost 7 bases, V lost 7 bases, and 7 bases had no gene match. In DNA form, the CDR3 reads TGTGCCAGCACCAGCGGGAGGGGGGTGAATGAGCAGTTCTTC. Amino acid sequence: CASTSGRGVNEQFF.

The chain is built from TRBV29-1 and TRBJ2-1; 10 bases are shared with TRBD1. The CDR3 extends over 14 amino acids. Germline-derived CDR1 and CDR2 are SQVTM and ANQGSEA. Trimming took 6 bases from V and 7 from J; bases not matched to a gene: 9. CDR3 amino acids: CSVPGTGVYNEQFF. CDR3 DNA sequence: TGCAGCGTGCCCGGGACAGGGGTTTATAATGAGCAGTTCTTC.

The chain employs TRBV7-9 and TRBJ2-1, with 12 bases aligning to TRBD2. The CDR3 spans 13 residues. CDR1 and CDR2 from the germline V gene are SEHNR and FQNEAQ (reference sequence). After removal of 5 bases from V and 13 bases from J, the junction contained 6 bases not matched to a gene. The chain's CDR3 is CASSPETSGRQFF. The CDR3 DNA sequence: TGTGCCAGCAGCCCTGAGACTAGCGGGAGACAGTTCTTC.

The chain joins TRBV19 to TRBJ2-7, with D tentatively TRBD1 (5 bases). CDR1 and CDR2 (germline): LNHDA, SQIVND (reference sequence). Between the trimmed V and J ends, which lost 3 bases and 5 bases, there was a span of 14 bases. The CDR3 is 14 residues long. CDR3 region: CASSMWGQQDEQYF. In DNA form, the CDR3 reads TGTGCCAGTAGTATGTGGGGCCAGCAGGACGAGCAGTACTTC.

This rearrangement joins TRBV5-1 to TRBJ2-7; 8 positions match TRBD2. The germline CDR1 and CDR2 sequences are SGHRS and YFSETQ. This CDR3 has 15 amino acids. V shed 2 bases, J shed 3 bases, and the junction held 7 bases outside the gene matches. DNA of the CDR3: TGCGCCAGCAGCTTTACCGGGAGGGCCCACTACGAGCAGTACTTC. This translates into CASSFTGRAHYEQYF.

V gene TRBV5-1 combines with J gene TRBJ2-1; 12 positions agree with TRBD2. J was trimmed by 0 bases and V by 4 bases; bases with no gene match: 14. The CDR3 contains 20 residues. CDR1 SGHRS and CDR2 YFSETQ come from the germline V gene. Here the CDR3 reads CASSAPGTSGYKSSYNEQFF. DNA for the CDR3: TGCGCCAGCAGCGCTCCCGGGACTAGCGGGTACAAAAGCTCCTACAATGAGCAGTTCTTC. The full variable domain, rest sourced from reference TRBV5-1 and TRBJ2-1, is KAGVTQTPRYLIKTRGQQVTLSCSPISGHRSVSWYQQTPGQGLQFLFEYFSETQRNKGNFPGRFSGRQFSNSRSEMNVSTLELGDSALYLCASSAPGTSGYKSSYNEQFFGPGTRLTVL.

CDR3 in amino acids: CASRRGSSQETQYF. The CDR3 region has the DNA TGTGCCAGCAGGAGGGGATCAAGCCAAGAGACCCAGTACTTC. J is TRBJ2-5 and V is TRBV28; either TRBD1 or TRBD2 may fit D (5 bases each). The CDR3 is 14 amino acids. CDR1 is MDHEN, CDR2 SYDVKM, per germline. Trimming left V 6 bases short and J 1 base short, with 12 bases between.

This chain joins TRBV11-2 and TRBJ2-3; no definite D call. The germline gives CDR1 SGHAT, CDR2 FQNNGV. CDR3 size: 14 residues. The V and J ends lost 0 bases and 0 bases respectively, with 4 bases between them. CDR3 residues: CASSLDGSTDTQYF. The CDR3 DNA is TGTGCCAGCAGCTTAGATGGTAGCACAGATACGCAGTATTTT.

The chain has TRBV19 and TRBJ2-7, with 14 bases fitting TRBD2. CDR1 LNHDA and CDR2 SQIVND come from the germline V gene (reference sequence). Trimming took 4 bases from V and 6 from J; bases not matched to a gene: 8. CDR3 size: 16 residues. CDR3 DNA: TGTGCCAGTAGTACCCTCGGACTAGCGGGGGGCTTCGAGCAGTACTTC. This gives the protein CASSTLGLAGGFEQYF.

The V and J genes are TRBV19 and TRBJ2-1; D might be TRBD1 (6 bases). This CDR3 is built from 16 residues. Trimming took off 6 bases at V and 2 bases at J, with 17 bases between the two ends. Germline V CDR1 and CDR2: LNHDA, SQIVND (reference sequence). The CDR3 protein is CASSPTGGPTYNEQFF. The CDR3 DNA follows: TGTGCCAGTAGCCCGACAGGTGGCCCTACCTACAATGAGCAGTTCTTC.

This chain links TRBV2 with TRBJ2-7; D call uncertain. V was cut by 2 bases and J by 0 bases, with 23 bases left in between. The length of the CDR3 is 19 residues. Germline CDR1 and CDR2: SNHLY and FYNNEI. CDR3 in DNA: TGTGCCAGCAGTGAAAGGAGAGACCCAACCCTCTGGGCCTCCTACGAGCAGTACTTC. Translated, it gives CASSERRDPTLWASYEQYF.

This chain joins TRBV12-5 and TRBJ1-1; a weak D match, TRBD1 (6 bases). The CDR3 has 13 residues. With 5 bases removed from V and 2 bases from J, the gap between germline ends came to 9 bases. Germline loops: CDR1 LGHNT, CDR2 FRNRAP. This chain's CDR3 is CASGRGANTEAFF. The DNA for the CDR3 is TGTGCTAGTGGTCGGGGGGCTAACACTGAAGCTTTCTTT.

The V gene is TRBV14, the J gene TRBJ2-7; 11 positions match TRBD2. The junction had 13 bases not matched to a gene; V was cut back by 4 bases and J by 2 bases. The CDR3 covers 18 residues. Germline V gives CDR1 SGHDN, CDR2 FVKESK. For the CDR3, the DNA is TGTGCCAGCAGCCCGCTACCGGGACTAGCGGACGGCACCTACGAGCAGTACTTC. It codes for CASSPLPGLADGTYEQYF. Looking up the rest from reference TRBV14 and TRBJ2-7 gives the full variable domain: EAGVTQFPSHSVIEKGQTVTLRCDPISGHDNLYWYRRVMGKEIKFLLHFVKESKQDESGMPNNRFLAERTGGTYSTLKVQPAELEDSGVYFCASSPLPGLADGTYEQYFGPGTRLTVT.

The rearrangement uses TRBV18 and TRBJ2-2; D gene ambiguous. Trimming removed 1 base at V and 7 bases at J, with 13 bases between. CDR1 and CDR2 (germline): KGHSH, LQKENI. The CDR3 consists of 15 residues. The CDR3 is CASSPQEGLIGELFF. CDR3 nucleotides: TGTGCCAGCTCACCACAGGAAGGGTTAATCGGGGAGCTGTTTTTT.

The CDR3 sequence is CASRGDTNNQPQHF. The CDR3 coding sequence is TGTGCCAGCAGGGGGGACACAAATAATCAGCCCCAGCATTTT. V is TRBV2 and J is TRBJ1-5; tentatively, D is TRBD1 (6 bases). The germline CDR1 and CDR2 sequences are SNHLY and FYNNEI. V gave up 6 bases and J gave up 4 bases, with 13 bases separating them. This CDR3 spans 14 amino acids. Full variable domain (outside the CDR3, taken from reference TRBV2 and TRBJ1-5): EPEVTQTPSHQVTQMGQEVILRCVPISNHLYFYWYRQILGQKVEFLVSFYNNEISEKSEIFDDQFSVERPDGSNFTLKIRSTKLEDSAMYFCASRGDTNNQPQHFGDGTRLSIL.

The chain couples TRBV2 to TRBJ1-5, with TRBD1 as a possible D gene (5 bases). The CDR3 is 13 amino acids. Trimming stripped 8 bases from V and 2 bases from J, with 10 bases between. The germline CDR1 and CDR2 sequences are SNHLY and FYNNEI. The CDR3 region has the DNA TGTGCCAGCGAGAGGGGTGGCAATCAGCCCCAGCATTTT. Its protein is CASERGGNQPQHF.